This TCR beta chain was identified in a study of CXCR3-negative and CXCR3-positive naive CD8 T cells. The wider study: The dataset comprises 110 million to 150 million TRB reads in total, with about 1.5 +/- 0.3 million reads per library. Notes on the study in general: Both naive subsets carried similar amounts of surface CD5, so TCR strength was inferred from TRB CDR3 properties. The study found more hydrophobic TRB CDR3s in CXCR3-positive naive cells than in CXCR3-negative naive cells.

In preparing the TRB cDNA libraries, 5' RACE with UMI labels was used. TCRdb processed the 5' RACE reads again and assigns one entry to each CDR3 protein, with no DNA. Recorded for this sample: approximately 74,000 distinct CDR3 sequences. This CDR3 region has 14 residues. Germline V gene sequence: CDR1 LNHNV, CDR2 YYDKDF (reference sequence). On this clonotype itself: The antigen is undetermined.

Naivety in CD8+ T cells corresponded to a CD45RO-CCR7+CD27+CD95- phenotype. The material sequenced was naive CXCR3- CD8+ T cells from blood. Sample subset: CD45RO-CCR7+CD27+CD95- naive CD8+ T cells lacking CXCR3 (TNR3-). The source of this sequence is a human donor in good health. Some clones in this sample may be carry-over from other donors' samples. The gene calls are TRBV15 and TRBJ2-7; the TCRdb D gene call, TRBD1, has no DNA to confirm it. CDR3 protein: CATSNLGQGNEQYF.